These 10 T cell receptor beta chains originate from one sample sequenced in a study of T cells in Graves' hyperthyroidism and ophthalmopathy. The investigators amplified TCR beta CDR3 regions from RNA transcripts. Researchers ran a first-round RT-PCR on the TCR CDR3 using the HTBI primer set. TCRdb processed the multiplex PCR reads anew with MiXCR; each CDR3 protein has one entry. The sample has about 34,000 distinct CDR3 sequences, roughly half seen once. Source material: blood. These receptors were taken from a woman aged 35 to 49 with Graves' ophthalmopathy.

A word on this clonotype: A read error may produce the germline difference seen at one junction end. The V gene is TRBV2, the J gene TRBJ1-2; D is undetermined. Germline CDR1 is SNHLY and CDR2 is FYNNEI. The CDR3 contains 14 residues. In nucleotides, the CDR3 is TGTGCCCGCAGTGTGGCAGCGCGAATCTATGGCTACACCTTC. Residues: CARSVAARIYGYTF.

This clonotype was recorded at least ten times. The chain uses TRBV11-2 and TRBJ1-4; D gene uncertain. The germline gives CDR1 SGHAT, CDR2 FQNNGV. The germline V and J ends were trimmed by 5 bases and 4 bases, with 14 bases remaining between them. The CDR3 spans 15 residues. The CDR3 DNA reads TGTGCCAGCAGCGACTCGACCGCCTTTAATGAAAAACTGTTTTTT. It specifies CASSDSTAFNEKLFF. Combining the CDR3 with reference TRBV11-2 and TRBJ1-4 gives the whole variable domain EAGVAQSPRYKIIEKRQSVAFWCNPISGHATLYWYQQILGQGPKLLIQFQNNGVVDDSQLPKDRFSAERLKGVDSTLKIQPAKLEDSAVYLCASSDSTAFNEKLFFGSGTQLSVL.

Concerning this clonotype itself: It is unclear where the CDR3 begins or ends on the DNA, so no DNA is shown, and the CDR3 is as TCRdb lists it. The rearrangement uses TRBV2 and TRBJ2-2; TRBD1 is the table's D call, not checked against the DNA. The CDR3 adds up to 16 amino acids, both ends counted. The germline CDR1 and CDR2 sequences are SNHLY and FYNNEI. The CDR3 is CADTRVNEQFFGELFF.

This clonotype was observed many times. The chain's CDR3 is CASSLITSDYQTQYF. In DNA form, the CDR3 reads TGTGCCAGCAGCTTGATTACTAGTGACTATCAGACCCAGTACTTC. V usage is TRBV12-3 or TRBV12-4 and J usage is TRBJ2-5; D might be TRBD2 (5 bases). This CDR3 region has 15 residues. V lost 6 bases to trimming and J lost 6 bases, with 20 bases between them.

The chain uses TRBV7-6 and TRBJ2-5; TRBD2 agrees at 12 bases. The junction had 5 bases not matched to a gene; V was cut back by 5 bases and J by 4 bases. Per the germline V gene, CDR1 is SGHVS and CDR2 is FNYEAQ. The CDR3 contains 15 residues. The CDR3 here is CASSPRLAGAETQYF. For the CDR3, the DNA is TGTGCCAGCAGCCCGCGACTAGCGGGGGCAGAGACCCAGTACTTC. The variable domain in full, with the rest retrieved from reference TRBV7-6 and TRBJ2-5, is GAGVSQSPRYKVTKRGQDVALRCDPISGHVSLYWYRQALGQGPEFLTYFNYEAQQDKSGLPNDRFSAERPEGSISTLTIQRTEQRDSAMYRCASSPRLAGAETQYFGPGTRLLVL.

Notes on this clonotype: As the CDR3 is not closed by the conserved phenylalanine or tryptophan, this likely results from a read error. The DNA is omitted, as the CDR3 cannot be located on it reliably, and the CDR3 follows TCRdb's listing. The chain employs TRBV6-1 and TRBJ2-5; the table assigns TRBD1, which was not confirmed against the DNA. CDR1 is MNHNS and CDR2 is SASEGT in the germline V gene. The CDR3 has 15 amino acids, counting both end residues. The CDR3 loop reads CASSATGNYGYTFGS.

This clonotype was observed many times. The rearrangement joins TRBV5-5 to TRBJ1-2; 8 nucleotides match TRBD1. Germline V CDR1 and CDR2: SGHKS, YYEKEE (reference sequence). Unmatched junction bases numbered 12, after V lost 1 base and J lost 4 bases. This CDR3 comprises 17 residues. CDR3 in DNA: TGTGCCAGCAGCTTGTCGTATCAGGGGGCTTTTAGCTATGGCTACACCTTC. It codes for CASSLSYQGAFSYGYTF.

This chain links TRBV7-9 with TRBJ2-7, with 8 bases matching TRBD2. The CDR3 covers 14 residues. Germline lookup yields CDR1 SEHNR and CDR2 FQNEAQ (reference sequence). The V gene end was trimmed by 7 bases and the J gene end by 4 bases; junction bases not matched to a gene: 9. CDR3 in DNA: TGTGCCAGCATTACCGGGGGGGGCCCGTACGAGCAGTACTTC. This translates into CASITGGGPYEQYF.

This clonotype counts as medium-sized. The genes are TRBV7-2 and TRBJ2-3, with 13 bases fitting TRBD2. The CDR3 is 14 amino acids. After removal of 5 bases from V and 9 bases from J, the junction contained 5 bases not matched to a gene. Germline V gene data show CDR1 as SGHTA and CDR2 as FQGNSA. CDR3 sequence reads: CASSRGLAGDTQYF. CDR3 nucleotides: TGTGCCAGCAGCAGAGGACTAGCGGGGGACACGCAGTATTTT. The full variable domain, rest sourced from reference TRBV7-2 and TRBJ2-3, is GAGVSQSPSNKVTEKGKDVELRCDPISGHTALYWYRQSLGQGLEFLIYFQGNSAPDKSGLPSDRFSAERTGGSVSTLTIQRTQQEDSAVYLCASSRGLAGDTQYFGPGTRLTVL.

This clonotype came up a few times. The V gene is TRBV3-1, the J gene TRBJ1-4; D possibly corresponds to TRBD1 (6 bases). This CDR3 is built from 15 residues. V was shortened by 4 bases and J by 3 bases, with 12 bases between the two germline ends. Germline V gene data show CDR1 as LGHDT and CDR2 as YNNKEL (reference sequence). DNA for the CDR3: TGTGCCAGCAGCCCCAACAGGGTCTCTAATGAAAAACTGTTTTTT. It translates to CASSPNRVSNEKLFF.